This T cell receptor beta chain originates from a study of T cells in Graves' hyperthyroidism and ophthalmopathy. The investigators amplified TCR beta CDR3 regions from RNA transcripts. The primer set for the first-round RT-PCR of the TCR CDR3 was HTBI. From the multiplex PCR reads, TCRdb called clonotypes with MiXCR, one entry per CDR3 protein. The sample includes hundreds of thousands of distinct CDR3 sequences, around 13% of them seen just once. The CDR3 covers 13 residues. Trimming took off 0 bases at V and 4 bases at J, with 7 bases between the two ends. The germline gives CDR1 SQVTM, CDR2 ANQGSEA. For ophthalmopathy patients, the Clinical Activity Score was at least 3 and the NOSPECS grade at least 4; duration was under 3 months.

The receptor's source is a woman aged 45-60 years with Graves' ophthalmopathy. The chain carries TRBV29-1 and TRBJ2-1; D is unresolved. The specimen was blood. CDR3 in amino acids: CSVEDDRYNEQFF. DNA of the CDR3: TGCAGCGTTGAAGATGACCGGTACAATGAGCAGTTCTTC.